Shown below are 24 T cell receptor beta chains from a single sample sequenced in a study of molecular identifiers for immune sequencing clone quantification. TCRdb fed the PCR reads into MiXCR, producing one record per CDR3 protein. Among 460,000 or so distinct CDR3 sequences listed, about a fifth were seen once. The sample was naive CD8+ T cells from blood, with Jurkat cell RNA spiked in. Stated subset: FACS-sorted CD8+CD4-CCR7+CD45RA+ naive T cells. All receptors come from a human donor in good health. Some libraries in this study had Jurkat cell RNA spiked in.

This clonotype was found a few times. The chain couples TRBV5-6 to TRBJ2-7; TRBD1 might be the D (5 bases). V lost 4 bases to trimming and J lost 3 bases, with 17 bases between them. CDR1 and CDR2 (germline): SGHDT, YYEEEE. CDR3 length: 15 residues. This CDR3 is CASSLFTGSYYEQYF. As DNA, the CDR3 is TGTGCCAGCAGCCTATTCACAGGTTCTTACTACGAGCAGTACTTC.

With respect to this clonotype: The junction shows a germline mismatch at one end, possibly a read error. V usage is TRBV12-3 or TRBV12-4 and J usage is TRBJ2-1; either TRBD1 or TRBD2 may fit D (5 bases each). The CDR3 contains 13 residues. The CDR3 spells CASSLEVGVWQFF. For the CDR3, the DNA is TGTGCCAGCAGCTTAGAGGTGGGGGTATGGCAGTTCTTC.

This clonotype was detected ten times or more. This rearrangement joins TRBV27 to TRBJ2-3; D is undetermined. CDR1 MNHEY and CDR2 SMNVEV come from the germline V gene (reference sequence). CDR3 size: 13 residues. The ends were cut back, 2 bases at V and 5 bases at J, with 8 bases in the middle. CDR3 DNA: TGTGCCAGCAGTTTAGTAGGGCGAGATACGCAGTATTTT. It translates to CASSLVGRDTQYF.

The chain joins TRBV5-1 to TRBJ1-6, with D perhaps matching TRBD1 (5 bases). The CDR3 spans 14 residues. Deletions cut 0 bases from V and 10 bases from J, with 11 bases between. CDR1 SGHRS and CDR2 YFSETQ come from the germline V gene. The CDR3, as DNA: TGCGCCAGCAGCTTGGAGGGGTTCCAATCACCCCTCCACTTT. Its protein is CASSLEGFQSPLHF.

This clonotype turned up a few times. This chain links TRBV19 with TRBJ1-1, with D maybe TRBD1 (5 bases). The CDR3 totals 12 residues. V was pared by 7 bases and J by 4 bases, with 10 bases between. The germline CDR1 and CDR2 sequences are LNHDA and SQIVND (reference sequence). This CDR3 is CASKQASTEAFF. DNA of the CDR3: TGTGCCAGTAAACAGGCGAGCACTGAAGCTTTCTTT.

This rearrangement joins TRBV11-2 to TRBJ1-2; D unclear. Trimming removed 5 bases from V and 5 bases from J, with 9 bases in between. The CDR3 spans 12 residues. Germline lookup yields CDR1 SGHAT and CDR2 FQNNGV. The CDR3 sequence is CASSAMGYGYTF. The CDR3 nucleotides read TGTGCCAGCAGCGCGATGGGATATGGCTACACCTTC.

This clonotype was seen once. A read error may be the cause here, since a much bigger clone is one base away. This chain connects TRBV7-6 to TRBJ2-5; 11 bases fit TRBD2. This CDR3 is 15 amino acids long. Germline V lookup: CDR1 SGHVS, CDR2 FNYEAQ. The CDR3 region has the DNA TGTGTCAGCAGCTTAGATCCTAGCGGGGGGGAGACCCAGTACTTC. It codes for CVSSLDPSGGETQYF.

This clonotype was recorded at least ten times. The V gene is TRBV9, the J gene TRBJ1-5, with 7 bases matching TRBD1. Germline assignment: CDR1 SGDLS and CDR2 YYNGEE. The CDR3 extends over 15 amino acids. Trimming removed 0 bases from V and 4 bases from J; junction bases left unmatched: 4. The CDR3 coding sequence is TGTGCCAGCAGCGTAGAGGGGGCGGCGAATCAGCCCCAGCATTTT. Its protein product is CASSVEGAANQPQHF.

Comment on this clonotype: Since the CDR3 does not end with the conserved phenylalanine or tryptophan, this likely comes from a read error. The V gene is TRBV11-2, the J gene TRBJ2-7; possibly TRBD2 for D (5 bases). The CDR3 has 17 amino acids. Trimming took off 5 bases at V and 3 bases at J, with 23 bases between the two ends. From germline, CDR1 is SGHAT and CDR2 FQNNGV. The CDR3 loop reads CASSRPLGKAELYEQYL. CDR3 bases: TGTGCCAGCAGCCGACCCCTCGGTAAAGCGGAGCTCTACGAGCAGTACCTC.

This clonotype was found many times. The rearrangement uses TRBV7-3 and TRBJ2-3; 13 nucleotides align to TRBD2. V was pared by 5 bases and J by 5 bases, with 1 base of the junction left unmatched. The germline V gene encodes CDR1 SGHTA and CDR2 FQGTGA. The CDR3 length is 14 residues. CDR3 residues: CASSRLAGGDTQYF. In DNA form, the CDR3 reads TGTGCCAGCAGCCGACTAGCGGGAGGAGATACGCAGTATTTT. Drawing the rest from reference TRBV7-3 and TRBJ2-3, the complete variable domain is GAGVSQTPSNKVTEKGKYVELRCDPISGHTALYWYRQSLGQGPEFLIYFQGTGAADDSGLPNDRFFAVRPEGSVSTLKIQRTERGDSAVYLCASSRLAGGDTQYFGPGTRLTVL.

Concerning this clonotype: One end of the junction does not line up with germline, which may come from a read error. The chain is built from TRBV20-1 and TRBJ2-3, with D tentatively TRBD1 (5 bases). Looked up from germline, CDR1 is DFQATT and CDR2 is SNEGSKA (reference sequence). The CDR3 runs to 15 residues. For the CDR3, the DNA is TGCAGTGCGAGAGAAGGGCAGGGTGCCACAGATACGCAGTATTTT. Its translation: CSAREGQGATDTQYF.

In its sample, this clonotype was seen many times. A junction boundary mismatches the germline segment, possibly from a read error. This chain connects TRBV29-1 to TRBJ2-7; 7 bases line up with TRBD1. Germline CDR1 is SQVTM and CDR2 is ANQGSEA. This CDR3 is built from 11 residues. The CDR3 nucleotides read TGCAGCGCTGAACAGGGGTACGAGCAGTACTTC. Amino acid sequence: CSAEQGYEQYF.

This clonotype was detected ten times or more. This chain links TRBV12-5 with TRBJ2-7; D remains unclear. The CDR3 spans 14 residues. Trimming took off 2 bases at V and 7 bases at J, with 15 bases between the two ends. Germline assignment: CDR1 LGHNT and CDR2 FRNRAP. The CDR3 nucleotides read TGTGCTAGTGGTTTGTATAATAGGGTGGGGGAGCAGTACTTC. Protein: CASGLYNRVGEQYF.

The chain links TRBV20-1 to TRBJ2-7; D ambiguous. This CDR3 comprises 13 residues. Trimming removed 0 bases at V and 3 bases at J, with 9 bases between. Looked up from germline, CDR1 is DFQATT and CDR2 is SNEGSKA (reference sequence). CDR3 DNA: TGCAGTGCTAGAGATCTCAGCTACTACGAGCAGTACTTC. Translated: CSARDLSYYEQYF.

In DNA, the CDR3 is TGCGCCAGCAGCCACACCACGGTTTCCTATAATTCACCCCTCCACTTT. This sequence encodes CASSHTTVSYNSPLHF. The V call is TRBV4-1, the J call TRBJ1-6; no definite D call. V shed 3 bases and J shed 1 base, with 10 bases lying between them. In germline, CDR1 is MGHRA, CDR2 YSYEKL. The length of the CDR3 is 16 residues.

This clonotype was found many times. This chain links TRBV7-9 with TRBJ2-1; D remains unclear. V was pared by 4 bases and J by 2 bases, with 9 bases between. Germline V gives CDR1 SEHNR, CDR2 FQNEAQ (reference sequence). The CDR3 contains 14 residues. As DNA, the CDR3 is TGTGCCAGCAGCTCTCCAGAGGCCTACAATGAGCAGTTCTTC. As protein: CASSSPEAYNEQFF.

This clonotype was seen many times. The rearrangement joins TRBV6-6 to TRBJ1-2, with D possibly being TRBD1 (6 bases). The CDR3 spans 15 residues. Trimming took 4 bases from V and 0 from J, leaving 12 bases between them. From germline, CDR1 is MNHNY and CDR2 SVGAGI (reference sequence). CDR3 protein: CASSLTGHANYGYTF. The CDR3 DNA is TGTGCCAGCAGTTTGACAGGACATGCTAACTATGGCTACACCTTC.

This clonotype was seen more than once but under ten times. J is TRBJ2-1 and V is TRBV7-2, with TRBD2 matching over 7 bases. Germline CDR1 is SGHTA and CDR2 is FQGNSA. The ends lost 2 bases at V and 2 bases at J; junction bases unmatched: 3. The CDR3 length is 15 residues. The CDR3 region has the DNA TGTGCCAGCAGCTTATGGGGGGGGACCTACAATGAGCAGTTCTTC. Protein product: CASSLWGGTYNEQFF.

V gene TRBV10-3 combines with J gene TRBJ1-1; 10 nucleotides agree with TRBD1. Germline V gene data show CDR1 as ENHRY and CDR2 as SYGVKD. V dropped 6 bases and J dropped 4; count of bases not matched to a gene: 5. The CDR3 consists of 14 residues. CDR3 sequence (DNA): TGTGCCATCAGCGGGACAGGGGAGAGCACTGAAGCTTTCTTT. Amino acid sequence: CAISGTGESTEAFF.

This clonotype was found many times. This chain uses TRBV5-6 with TRBJ2-5; D possibly corresponds to TRBD1 (5 bases). Trimming took 4 bases from V and 2 from J, leaving 9 bases between them. The CDR3 extends over 13 amino acids. CDR1 and CDR2 (germline): SGHDT, YYEEEE. CDR3 DNA: TGTGCCAGCAGCCCGACAGAGCAAGAGACCCAGTACTTC. Protein: CASSPTEQETQYF.

This clonotype was seen just once. Being one base from a much bigger clone, this may be a read error. The CDR3 bases are TGTGCCAGCTCCGCTCCTGGGGAGAAGAGCACAGGTACGCAGTATTTT. As protein: CASSAPGEKSTGTQYF. The rearrangement links TRBV7-9 to TRBJ2-3; the D gene could be TRBD1 or TRBD2 (5 bases each). This CDR3 region has 16 residues. Germline CDR1 and CDR2: SEHNR and FQNEAQ (reference sequence).

This chain links TRBV20-1 with TRBJ2-5; unclear D gene. The V gene lost 0 bases and the J gene lost 1 base, with 12 bases spanning the gap. Germline V gene sequence: CDR1 DFQATT, CDR2 SNEGSKA (reference sequence). The CDR3 runs to 15 residues. The CDR3 nucleotides are TGCAGTGCTAGAGATTACAGCTACCCCCAAGAGACCCAGTACTTC. This sequence encodes CSARDYSYPQETQYF.

This clonotype was seen a handful of times. CDR3 sequence: CASSDTESSYNSPLHF. As DNA, the CDR3 is TGTGCCAGCAGTGACACAGAGAGCTCCTATAATTCACCCCTCCACTTT. The genes are TRBV2 and TRBJ1-6; unclear D gene. Per germline, CDR1 SNHLY and CDR2 FYNNEI. Trimming took 3 bases from V and 0 from J, leaving 9 bases between them. The CDR3 is 16 residues long. The full variable domain, in which reference TRBV2 and TRBJ1-6 provide the parts outside the CDR3, is EPEVTQTPSHQVTQMGQEVILRCVPISNHLYFYWYRQILGQKVEFLVSFYNNEISEKSEIFDDQFSVERPDGSNFTLKIRSTKLEDSAMYFCASSDTESSYNSPLHFGNGTRLTVT.

This clonotype was recorded at least ten times. CDR3 bases: TGTGCCAGCAGCTCTGGGGGCACCCAGCCCCAGCATTTT. Translation: CASSSGGTQPQHF. V and J are TRBV7-9 and TRBJ1-5, with D maybe TRBD1 (6 bases). This CDR3 has 13 residues. Germline CDR1 is SEHNR and CDR2 is FQNEAQ (reference sequence). Trimming removed 4 bases from V and 7 bases from J, with 11 bases in between.